These T cell receptor beta chains were read from a single sample in a study of STAT5B mutations in CD4+ large granular lymphocyte leukemia. Measured with immunoSEQ multiplex PCR; TCRdb has only the in-frame clones, and not every one. The table records under 35,000 clones, approximately 71% of them present only once. Sequencing was done on a sample of CD4+ T cells from blood buffy coats. The receptors stem from a human donor in good health. Each CDR3 is given with its conserved first and last residue. The D gene is left open where the match is weak. Some rows have no size entry. The others give once, few or many, or a class for an expanded clone.

cdr3_nt cdr3_aa d_call j_call v_call clone_size
TGCAGTGTTAGTAACACCGGGGAGCTGTTTTTT CSVSNTGELFF - TRBJ2-2 TRBV20-1 once
TGTGCCAGCAGCAAAGATGGAGGGCCTAACACTGAAGCTTTCTTT CASSKDGGPNTEAFF - TRBJ1-1 TRBV21-1 -
TGTGCCAGCAGGGCCGGGATTCAAGAGACCCAGTACTTC CASRAGIQETQYF - TRBJ2-5 TRBV7-2 -
TGTGCCAGCAGTTTAGGGACAGTGGTCCATCAGCCCCAGCATTTT CASSLGTVVHQPQHF TRBD1 TRBJ1-5 TRBV28 -
TGTGCCAGCCATCCTCAACAGGCGGGTACTTCACCCCTCCACTTT CASHPQQAGTSPLHF - TRBJ1-6 TRBV30 -
TGTGCCAGCAGCGGCGGTATAGCGGGGGGCCAAGAGACCCAGTACTTC CASSGGIAGGQETQYF TRBD2 TRBJ2-5 TRBV7-2 few
TGTGCCAGCAGCTTGATATCCAGCGACTATGGCTACACCTTC CASSLISSDYGYTF - TRBJ1-2 TRBV5-4 -
TGCGCCAGCAGTGACAGTTTTAGCTCTGGGGCCAACGTCCTGACTTTC CASSDSFSSGANVLTF - TRBJ2-6 TRBV23-1 -
TGCGCCAGCAGCCAGCTCGGGAGCGGGGCTAGCGTAGATACGCAGTATTTT CASSQLGSGASVDTQYF TRBD2 TRBJ2-3 TRBV4-1 once
TGTGCCAGCTCACGGGGGCGGCTCCAAGAGACCCAGTACTTC CASSRGRLQETQYF - TRBJ2-5 TRBV18 -
TGTGCCAGCAGCTTGTATAGCCGTCAGCCCCAGCATTTT CASSLYSRQPQHF - TRBJ1-5 TRBV5-8 -
TGCGCCAGCAGCTTGGAGCCAGGGAGAAACCCCGGGGAGCTGTTTTTT CASSLEPGRNPGELFF - TRBJ2-2 TRBV5-1 -
TGTGCCTGGAGTGAAGGGGGCGGCTACACTGAAGCTTTCTTT CAWSEGGGYTEAFF TRBD1 TRBJ1-1 TRBV30 -
TGTGCCAGCTCTGGGGAAGATCTTCGGGCTGGAAACACCATATATTTT CASSGEDLRAGNTIYF - TRBJ1-3 TRBV18 -
TGTGCCAGCAGGCCGGGACAGAGTTACGAGCAGTACTTC CASRPGQSYEQYF - TRBJ2-7 TRBV21-1 -
TGTGCCAGCAGTATGGGGGCCCCCGCAGATACGCAGTATTTT CASSMGAPADTQYF - TRBJ2-3 TRBV11-3 -
TGTGCCAGCAGTTTTACAGGGGGCCCACCCGGGGAGCTGTTTTTT CASSFTGGPPGELFF TRBD1 TRBJ2-2 TRBV28 -
TGTGCCAGCAGTGAAGGTTTAGGGGGCATGGCTGGGCGCAATGAGCAGTTCTTC CASSEGLGGMAGRNEQFF TRBD1 TRBJ2-1 TRBV6-1 -
TGTGCCAGCAGTTACTCAGCAGAACCGAATCAGCCCCAGCATTTT CASSYSAEPNQPQHF - TRBJ1-5 TRBV6-5 -
TGTGCCAGCAGTTCAGGACAGGGAGCCGCTTTCTTT CASSSGQGAAFF TRBD1 TRBJ1-1 TRBV6-5 -
TGCGCCAGCAGCTTGGGTGGGACTAGCGGGGGCAATGAGCAGTTCTTC CASSLGGTSGGNEQFF TRBD2 TRBJ2-1 TRBV5-1 -
TGTGCCAGCAGCTTTCTAGCGGGGGGGGCTGAGCAGTTCTTC CASSFLAGGAEQFF TRBD2 TRBJ2-1 TRBV7-2 -
TGTGCCAGTAGTTGGGACAGAAATCAGCCCCAGCATTTT CASSWDRNQPQHF TRBD1 TRBJ1-5 TRBV19 -
TGTGCCAGCAGGGCCGGGACAGAGCCCAATCAGCCCCAGCATTTT CASRAGTEPNQPQHF TRBD1 TRBJ1-5 TRBV27 -
TGTGCCAGCATTCAACCGGGACTCTCAAGTGTAGGCTACACCTTC CASIQPGLSSVGYTF - TRBJ1-2 TRBV6-1 -
TGTGCCAGCAGCTTAGTAGCGGGGGGCCAAGAGACCCAGTACTTC CASSLVAGGQETQYF TRBD2 TRBJ2-5 TRBV11-2 -
TGTGCCAGCAGTGAGGCCAGGAACAATGAGCAGTTCTTC CASSEARNNEQFF - TRBJ2-1 TRBV2 -
TGTGCCAGCAGCTTCGAACACGGGACAGATGAAAAACTGTTTTTT CASSFEHGTDEKLFF TRBD1 TRBJ1-4 TRBV7-9 -
TGCGCCAGCAGCTTAGGTTTCGCGGGGACACAAGAGACCCAGTACTTC CASSLGFAGTQETQYF - TRBJ2-5 TRBV5-1 -
TGTGCCAGCAGCTTAGTGCGGAGTTACTATGGCTACACCTTC CASSLVRSYYGYTF - TRBJ1-2 TRBV7-8 once
TGTGCCAGTAGTATGGGTAGCGGGAGTCCTACAGATACGCAGTATTTT CASSMGSGSPTDTQYF TRBD2 TRBJ2-3 TRBV19 -
TGTGCCAGCAGCCAAGAATGGGGGAAGATAAACACTGAAGCTTTCTTT CASSQEWGKINTEAFF - TRBJ1-1 TRBV14 -
TGTGCCAGCAGCACCCCAGAAGCCCGCACTGAAGCTTTCTTT CASSTPEARTEAFF - TRBJ1-1 TRBV21-1 -
TGTGCCAGCACCGGACAGGGGGAGTACAATGAGCAGTTCTTC CASTGQGEYNEQFF TRBD1 TRBJ2-1 TRBV6-1 -
TGTGCCAGCAGCGTACAGGGAGTGTCTGAAGCTTTCTTT CASSVQGVSEAFF - TRBJ1-1 TRBV9 -
TGTGCCAGCAGCTTCCAAGGAGCCTACGAGCAGTACTTC CASSFQGAYEQYF - TRBJ2-7 TRBV7-9 few
TGTGCCAGCGCGAAGGGGACAGGACTTTCTAACTATGGCTACACCTTC CASAKGTGLSNYGYTF TRBD1 TRBJ1-2 TRBV25-1 -
TGTGCCAGCAGCGTACAAATGAGCTCCTACAATGAGCAGTTCTTC CASSVQMSSYNEQFF - TRBJ2-1 TRBV9 -
TGTGCCAGCAGCTTGGAAGGGGTAATCTATGGCTACACCTTC CASSLEGVIYGYTF - TRBJ1-2 TRBV5-5 few
TGTGCCATCAGGGCCGGGACTAGCGGGGCAGATTTGGGAGATACGCAGTATTTT CAIRAGTSGADLGDTQYF TRBD2 TRBJ2-3 TRBV10-3 -
TGTGCCAGCAGAGGACGGGACGACCCCTATGGCTACACCTTC CASRGRDDPYGYTF - TRBJ1-2 TRBV7-2 once
TGTGCCAGCAGCCAAGGCGGGTGGGGGGGCCTCGATGAGACCCAGTACTTC CASSQGGWGGLDETQYF - TRBJ2-5 TRBV4-2 -
TGCGCCAGCAGTGGTGGACAACCTCGGAATGAGCAGTTCTTC CASSGGQPRNEQFF - TRBJ2-1 TRBV10-1 -
TGTGCCAGCAATGTAGGACAGGGGTACGAGCAGTACTTC CASNVGQGYEQYF TRBD1 TRBJ2-7 TRBV6-1 medium-sized
TGTGCCAGTGGAAGGGTTAATTCACCCCTCCACTTT CASGRVNSPLHF - TRBJ1-6 TRBV19 -
TGTGCCAGCAAGAGTAGCGCGAACACCGGGGAGCTGTTTTTT CASKSSANTGELFF - TRBJ2-2 TRBV28 -
TGTGCCAGCAGACAGACGGACCGTAACACTGAAGCTTTCTTT CASRQTDRNTEAFF - TRBJ1-1 TRBV6-5 few